The 8 T cell receptor beta chains below come from one sample, sequenced in a study of blood T cell repertoires in COVID-19 (dated by TCRdb to the early 2020s). The library was made by the immunoSEQ multiplex PCR assay. TCRdb limited this immuneACCESS table to in-frame rearrangements with V and J called. A share of clones is missing; checked studies link under half to unresolved V genes, and the rest is unexplained. The sample contains about 190,000 clones, about 83% of them found a single time. Clones ranked in the top ten supply approximately 12% of the sample. Sequencing was done on a sample of peripheral blood. The receptors come from a woman in her 70s with COVID-19, enrolled during active disease.

The chain is built from TRBV6-5 and TRBJ2-1; TRBD2 matches at 10 bases. This CDR3 comprises 14 residues. Germline V gene data show CDR1 as MNHEY and CDR2 as SVGAGI. After removal of 8 bases from V and 9 bases from J, the junction contained 10 bases not matched to a gene. This CDR3 is CASRPAGGWSEQFF. Here the CDR3 DNA reads TGTGCCAGCCGACCAGCGGGAGGGTGGAGTGAGCAGTTCTTC.

In its sample, this clone was seen once. The chain carries TRBV20-1 and TRBJ2-3, with 7 bases identical to TRBD2. The CDR3 length is 11 residues. Trimming took 7 bases from V and 5 from J; bases not matched to a gene: 3. The germline V gene encodes CDR1 DFQATT and CDR2 SNEGSKA (reference sequence). CDR3 amino acids: CSGVAGDTQYF. As DNA, the CDR3 is TGCAGTGGCGTAGCGGGAGATACGCAGTATTTT.

The gene calls are TRBV5-4 and TRBJ2-2; 13 bases align to TRBD2. The germline V gene has CDR1 SGHNT and CDR2 YYREEE (reference sequence). V was pared by 3 bases and J by 7 bases, with 3 bases of the junction left unmatched. This CDR3 spans 15 amino acids. The chain's CDR3 is CASSWTSGSGGELFF. Written as DNA, the CDR3 is TGTGCCAGCAGCTGGACTAGCGGGAGTGGCGGGGAGCTGTTTTTT.

About this clone itself: The identical CDR3 is also encoded by other nucleotide sequences in the sample. The V and J genes are TRBV28 and TRBJ1-4, with D tentatively TRBD1 (5 bases). Germline V gene lookup returns CDR1 MDHEN and CDR2 SYDVKM. Trimming pared 5 bases from V and 2 bases from J, leaving 12 bases between. This CDR3 has 15 amino acids. CDR3 protein: CASSLGGETNEKLFF. The CDR3 nucleotides are TGTGCCAGCAGTCTAGGAGGGGAGACTAATGAAAAACTGTTTTTT.

The chain combines TRBV30 with TRBJ2-2, with 14 bases aligning to TRBD2. V was pared by 5 bases and J by 1 base, with 6 bases of the junction left unmatched. The CDR3 spans 17 residues. Germline CDR1 and CDR2: GTSNPN and SVGIG (reference sequence). CDR3 DNA: TGTGCCTGGGGGGGGACTAGCGGGAGTTTGAACACCGGGGAGCTGTTTTTT. Translation gives CAWGGTSGSLNTGELFF.

As regards this clone: One end of the junction is discordant with germline, which a read error may explain. The chain carries TRBV2 and TRBJ2-5, with 9 positions matching TRBD1. The CDR3 has 15 amino acids. The germline V gene encodes CDR1 SNHLY and CDR2 FYNNEI. CDR3 in DNA: TGTGCCGGCAGTGTCGGGACAGGGAGATGGGAGACCCAGTACTTC. Protein product: CAGSVGTGRWETQYF.

The chain employs TRBV6-6 and TRBJ2-1, with D possibly matching TRBD1 (6 bases). This CDR3 is 15 amino acids long. V lost 6 bases to trimming and J lost 7 bases, with 19 bases between them. CDR1 is MNHNY and CDR2 is SVGAGI in the germline V gene (reference sequence). CDR3 region: CASRRRGTLGNEQFF. The CDR3 coding sequence is TGTGCCAGCAGGCGTAGGGGGACCCTGGGGAATGAGCAGTTCTTC.

The chain uses TRBV12-3 or TRBV12-4 and TRBJ1-2; TRBD1 matches at 7 bases. CDR3 length: 12 amino acids. Trimming at V came to 4 bases and at J to 10 bases, leaving 6 bases not matched to a gene. CDR3 bases: TGTGCCAGCAGTTCCGACAGGGCTTTCTACACCTTC. It encodes CASSSDRAFYTF.